The sequence of this TCR beta chain was determined in a study of blood T cell repertoires in COVID-19. Study as a whole: The samples span acute and convalescent COVID-19 from the United States, Italy and Spain.

The table came from immunoSEQ multiplex PCR; TCRdb's copy has only in-frame clones and leaves some out. This table has roughly 150,000 clones, about nine tenths appearing once. V lost 5 bases, J lost 1 base, and 6 bases lay in between. This CDR3 has 13 residues. Germline V gene lookup returns CDR1 KGHSY and CDR2 FQNENV. The TCR comes from a woman between 65 and 79 years old with acute or convalescent COVID-19. The sequenced sample was peripheral blood. This chain links TRBV16 with TRBJ1-5; D is possibly TRBD1 (6 bases). CDR3 sequence: CASSRGSNQPQHF. CDR3 bases: TGTGCCAGCAGCAGGGGGAGCAATCAGCCCCAGCATTTT. Supplemented by reference TRBV16 and TRBJ1-5, the full variable domain reads GEEVAQTPKHLVRGEGQKAKLYCAPIKGHSYVFWYQQVLKNEFKFLISFQNENVFDETGMPKERFSAKCLPNSPCSLEIQATKLEDSAVYFCASSRGSNQPQHFGDGTRLSIL.